The 5 T cell receptor beta chains below were found in one sample sequenced in a study of cytomegalovirus exposure and HLA in healthy donors. Measured with immunoSEQ multiplex PCR; TCRdb has only the in-frame clones, and not every one. The table includes 150,000 to 200,000 clones, 75% to 90% detected once. Sequencing used PBMCs. These receptors were taken from a young woman in good health and CMV-seronegative.

This clone has just one count. The chain carries TRBV30 and TRBJ1-2, with D possibly TRBD1 on 5 matching bases. This CDR3 spans 11 amino acids. CDR1 is GTSNPN and CDR2 is SVGIG in the germline V gene (reference sequence). V was trimmed by 0 bases and J by 6 bases, leaving 5 bases between them. The CDR3 bases are TGTGCCTGGAGTGTACAGGATGGCTACACCTTC. Its protein is CAWSVQDGYTF.

The chain recombines TRBV7-9 with TRBJ2-4; a possible D gene is TRBD2 (6 bases). The germline V and J ends were trimmed by 1 base and 1 base, with 11 bases remaining between them. Germline assignment: CDR1 SEHNR and CDR2 FQNEAQ (reference sequence). This CDR3 is 16 amino acids long. The CDR3 region is CASSLGGATAKNIQYF. The CDR3 DNA follows: TGTGCCAGCAGCTTAGGCGGGGCTACGGCCAAAAACATTCAGTACTTC.

This clone showed up just once. V is TRBV5-1 and J is TRBJ2-1; 10 positions agree with TRBD1. Losses at the gene ends were 4 bases for V and 5 bases for J; bases not matched to a gene: 9. CDR3 size: 16 residues. Germline assignment: CDR1 SGHRS and CDR2 YFSETQ. The DNA of the CDR3 is TGCGCCAGCAGCGCCAGACAGGGGGCGGGGAACAATGAGCAGTTCTTC. It codes for CASSARQGAGNNEQFF.

The chain joins TRBV7-3 to TRBJ1-1; D is unresolved. Looked up from germline, CDR1 is SGHTA and CDR2 is FQGTGA. This CDR3 has 13 residues. V lost 5 bases to trimming and J lost 6 bases, with 13 bases between them. CDR3 residues: CASSIGGFSEAFF. CDR3 in DNA: TGTGCCAGCAGCATTGGAGGATTCTCTGAAGCTTTCTTT.

The sample holds a few counts of this clone. The CDR3 region is CASSLAGRSAEAFF. The CDR3 region has the DNA TGTGCCAGCAGCCTCGCGGGGCGTTCGGCTGAAGCTTTCTTT. The chain couples TRBV7-9 to TRBJ1-1, with D perhaps matching TRBD1 (5 bases). CDR3 length: 14 residues. Germline CDR1 SEHNR, CDR2 FQNEAQ (reference sequence). With 5 bases removed from V and 6 bases from J, the gap between germline ends came to 16 bases.